One and the same sample provided the 9 T cell receptor beta chains below, sequenced in a study of glioma-infiltrating T cells after dendritic cell vaccination listed by TCRdb under 2016. Preparation of the library involved the immunoSEQ multiplex PCR assay. In its TCRdb copy, this immuneACCESS table keeps in-frame sequences only and misses some clones. Where compared with another copy, unresolved V genes explain less than half of these, and the others have no known cause. The table for this sample lists 65,000 to 90,000 clones; more than 65% of them were counted only once. The ten largest make up 2% to 2.5% of the sample. The sequencing used blood, collected before dendritic cell vaccination. The receptors here all came from a human donor with glioblastoma.

The chain has TRBV19 and TRBJ1-2, with TRBD1 matching 7 bases. The CDR3 sequence is 15 residues long. V lost 3 bases to trimming and J lost 4 bases; unmatched junction nucleotides: 8. Germline CDR1 reads LNHDA; CDR2 reads SQIVND (reference sequence). CDR3 sequence: CASSIGPGGLYGYTF. In nucleotides, the CDR3 is TGTGCCAGTAGTATTGGGCCAGGGGGACTCTATGGCTACACCTTC.

CDR3 sequence reads: CASSLFVGGRGTLYEQYF. DNA for the CDR3: TGTGCCAGCAGTTTATTTGTGGGTGGCAGGGGGACCCTATACGAGCAGTACTTC. The chain recombines TRBV27 with TRBJ2-7, with TRBD1 matching 7 bases. Trimming took 1 base from V and 4 from J; bases not matched to a gene: 16. The CDR3 consists of 18 residues. Per the germline V gene, CDR1 is MNHEY and CDR2 is SMNVEV (reference sequence).

The CDR3 bases are TGTGCCAGCAGTGGTGGACAGGGGGAGACCCAGTACTTC. Its protein is CASSGGQGETQYF. The chain couples TRBV6-4 to TRBJ2-5; 9 bases map to TRBD1. The trim removed 4 bases at V and 5 bases at J, leaving 2 bases unmatched. CDR3 length: 13 amino acids. From germline, CDR1 is MRHNA and CDR2 SNTAGT.

The chain recombines TRBV9 with TRBJ2-3; the D gene is possibly TRBD1 (5 bases). The CDR3 is made up of 15 amino acids. Germline lookup yields CDR1 SGDLS and CDR2 YYNGEE. V dropped 2 bases and J dropped 4 bases, with 14 bases sitting between them. This chain's CDR3 is CASSVLWGAADTQYF. CDR3 bases: TGTGCCAGCAGCGTCTTGTGGGGCGCCGCAGATACGCAGTATTTT.

V and J are TRBV6-1 and TRBJ1-1; D unresolved. This CDR3 is 15 amino acids long. V was pared by 2 bases and J by 0 bases, with 10 bases between. In germline, CDR1 is MNHNS, CDR2 SASEGT. In DNA form, the CDR3 reads TGTGCCAGCAGTGAAAGAGGTTCCATGAACACTGAAGCTTTCTTT. Amino acid sequence: CASSERGSMNTEAFF.

The chain joins TRBV2 to TRBJ2-4; 8 bases align to TRBD1. The ends lost 6 bases at V and 0 bases at J; junction bases unmatched: 4. Germline CDR1 is SNHLY and CDR2 is FYNNEI. CDR3 size: 15 residues. The CDR3 spells CASRGTGVAKNIQYF. Written as DNA, the CDR3 is TGTGCCAGCAGAGGGACAGGCGTAGCCAAAAACATTCAGTACTTC. Combining the CDR3 with reference TRBV2 and TRBJ2-4 gives the whole variable domain EPEVTQTPSHQVTQMGQEVILRCVPISNHLYFYWYRQILGQKVEFLVSFYNNEISEKSEIFDDQFSVERPDGSNFTLKIRSTKLEDSAMYFCASRGTGVAKNIQYFGAGTRLSVL.

The table lists this clone with a count of one. The junction does not match germline at one end; this may be a read error. The rearrangement uses TRBV5-1 and TRBJ1-2, with 12 positions matching TRBD1. The CDR3 has 17 amino acids. Looked up from germline, CDR1 is SGHRS and CDR2 is YFSETQ. The chain's CDR3 is CASTLGQGANKDYGYTF. The CDR3 coding sequence is TGCGCCAGCACCTTGGGACAGGGGGCGAATAAGGACTATGGCTACACCTTC.

This chain uses TRBV5-1 with TRBJ2-2; 7 nucleotides agree with TRBD1. Trimming cost V 4 bases and J 0 bases; bases outside gene matches: 3. Germline V gene sequence: CDR1 SGHRS, CDR2 YFSETQ. CDR3 length: 15 residues. The CDR3 DNA follows: TGCGCCAGCAGCAGGGACAGCTCGAACACCGGGGAGCTGTTTTTT. It translates to CASSRDSSNTGELFF.

The V and J genes are TRBV30 and TRBJ1-6; possibly TRBD1 for D (6 bases). Germline CDR1 GTSNPN, CDR2 SVGIG (reference sequence). V lost 1 base, J lost 7 bases, and 8 bases lay in between. This CDR3 spans 13 amino acids. CDR3 coding DNA: TGTGCCTGGAGTGAACAGGGAAATTCACCCCTCCACTTT. The encoded protein is CAWSEQGNSPLHF.